Here is one T cell receptor (beta chain) with its context. The target antigen is unknown. TCRdb redid the calling of the 5' RACE reads with MiXCR, one entry per CDR3 protein. The table shows some 61,000 distinct CDR3 sequences, with roughly 9% occurring only once. This sample is drawn from a study of early T cells in non-severe SARS-CoV-2 infection. Whole-study findings and limits: VDJdb matching, biased toward anti-spike CD8 responses, missed private and CD4 specificities.

Per the germline V gene, CDR1 is SQVTM and CDR2 is ANQGSEA. Between the trimmed V and J ends, which lost 3 bases and 5 bases, there was a span of 13 bases. CDR3 length: 14 residues. This clonotype was sampled from an adult who was a healthcare worker with PCR-confirmed SARS-CoV-2 infection or an uninfected control (not recorded which). This chain connects TRBV29-1 to TRBJ2-2, with D perhaps TRBD2 (5 bases). This sample comprised whole blood, obtained at baseline. CDR3 sequence: CSVESGVRTGELFF. The CDR3 nucleotides are TGCAGCGTTGAGTCCGGGGTTCGGACCGGGGAGCTGTTTTTT.